This is a list of T cell receptor beta chains from one sample in a study of regulatory T cells in long-lasting Graves disease. From the multiplex PCR reads, TCRdb called clonotypes with MiXCR, one entry per CDR3 protein. The table has 700,000 or so distinct CDR3 sequences, approximately 29% seen once; the top ten hold around 40%. Material: peripheral blood mononuclear cells (PBMCs), obtained when the disease was refractory, from a patient treated with antithyroid drugs. The receptors were sampled from a female donor with Graves disease. The CDR3 runs from the conserved cysteine through the conserved F or W. D genes are given only for firm matches. Only part of the rows carry a size: once, few, many, or a class if the clone is expanded.

D gene	V gene	clone size	J gene	CDR3 protein	CDR3 DNA
-	TRBV30	-	TRBJ2-7	CAWSASAGEQYF	TGTGCCTGGAGTGCCTCTGCGGGCGAGCAGTACTTC
TRBD1	TRBV6-9	-	TRBJ1-5	CASSYPGTGGVNSNQPQHF	TGTGCCAGCAGTTACCCCGGGACAGGGGGCGTTAATAGCAATCAGCCCCAGCATTTT
TRBD1	TRBV6-1	few	TRBJ1-2	CASKNRGLGGYTF	TGTGCCAGCAAAAACAGGGGACTTGGTGGCTACACCTTC
-	TRBV12-3/TRBV12-4	-	TRBJ1-3	CASLRGLGNTIYF	TGTGCCAGCCTGAGAGGGCTTGGAAACACCATATATTTT
TRBD1	TRBV29-1	-	TRBJ1-5	CSVGQGYNQPQHF	TGCAGCGTCGGACAGGGCTACAATCAGCCCCAGCATTTT
-	TRBV12-3/TRBV12-4	few	TRBJ2-5	CASSFFSGGQETQYF	TGTGCCAGCAGTTTTTTCAGCGGAGGTCAAGAGACCCAGTACTTC
TRBD1	TRBV29-1	-	TRBJ1-4	CSVELQGRNEKLFF	TGCAGCGTTGAGTTACAGGGGCGAAATGAAAAACTGTTTTTT
-	TRBV4-1	once	TRBJ1-6	CASSQVGGVNNSPLHF	TGCGCCAGCAGCCAAGTCGGAGGAGTAAATAATTCACCCCTCCACTTT
-	TRBV11-3	few	TRBJ2-5	CASSLESSGTQYF	TGTGCCAGCAGCTTAGAGTCCTCGGGGACCCAGTACTTC
-	TRBV11-2	-	TRBJ2-6	CASRRPGIGANVLTF	TGTGCCAGCAGGCGTCCCGGGATAGGGGCCAACGTCCTGACTTTC
TRBD1	TRBV27	few	TRBJ1-2	CASRGTGLPKGYTF	TGTGCCAGCAGAGGGACAGGACTGCCAAAGGGCTACACCTTC
TRBD1	TRBV5-1	few	TRBJ1-1	CASSSDRVDRLAFF	TGCGCCAGCAGCTCCGACAGGGTGGATCGGTTGGCTTTCTTT
-	TRBV6-9	-	TRBJ1-1	CASSYFSGEAFF	TGTGCCAGCAGTTACTTCAGTGGTGAAGCTTTCTTT
-	TRBV11-1	few	TRBJ2-5	CASSLGLDLQETQYF	TGTGCCAGCAGCTTAGGGCTAGACCTCCAAGAGACCCAGTACTTC
TRBD1	TRBV20-1	few	TRBJ1-2	CSARGGQEFYGYTF	TGCAGTGCTAGGGGGGGACAGGAGTTTTATGGCTACACCTTC
TRBD2	TRBV12-3/TRBV12-4	many	TRBJ2-1	CASSPYSSGLYYNEQFF	TGTGCCAGCAGTCCCTACTCTAGCGGTCTATACTACAATGAGCAGTTCTTC
-	TRBV19	-	TRBJ1-5	CASSIRYSNQPQHF	TGTGCCAGTAGTATAAGATATAGCAATCAGCCCCAGCATTTT
-	TRBV20-1	few	TRBJ1-2	CSARDDGDHNYGYTF	TGCAGTGCTAGAGATGACGGGGACCATAACTATGGCTACACCTTC
-	TRBV28	-	TRBJ1-1	CASSRTGNRDSTEAFF	TGTGCCAGCTCACGGACCGGAAACAGAGATTCCACTGAAGCTTTCTTT
-	TRBV5-1	-	TRBJ1-1	CASSFEQGLLNTEAFF	TGCGCCAGCAGCTTTGAACAGGGCCTATTGAACACTGAAGCTTTCTTT
TRBD1	TRBV12-3/TRBV12-4	many	TRBJ1-4	CASSRTGQDEKLFF	TGTGCCAGCAGCAGGACAGGGCAAGACGAAAAACTGTTTTTT
-	TRBV19	-	TRBJ1-1	CASSILTEAFF	TGTGCCAGTAGTATCCTCACTGAAGCTTTCTTT
-	TRBV27	-	TRBJ1-2	CASSLSTSGRGGYTF	TGTGCCAGCAGTTTATCTACGTCGGGGAGAGGAGGCTACACCTTC
-	TRBV5-5	few	TRBJ1-2	CASERLYGYTF	TGTGCCAGCGAGCGACTCTATGGCTACACCTTC
TRBD2	TRBV29-1	-	TRBJ2-1	CSVGDGRFWNEQFF	TGCAGCGTTGGAGACGGGAGGTTTTGGAATGAGCAGTTCTTC
TRBD1	TRBV12-3/TRBV12-4	few	TRBJ1-5	CASSLETGGPNQPQHF	TGTGCCAGCAGTTTAGAGACAGGGGGCCCCAATCAGCCCCAGCATTTT
TRBD2	TRBV6-5	-	TRBJ2-7	CASSSLPGTSAHEQYF	TGTGCCAGCAGTTCTCTACCCGGGACTAGCGCCCACGAGCAGTACTTC
TRBD1	TRBV9	-	TRBJ1-4	CASSGSGQPNEKLFF	TGTGCCAGCAGCGGATCGGGACAGCCTAATGAAAAACTGTTTTTT
-	TRBV5-1	-	TRBJ2-5	CASSKQGEGQETQYF	TGCGCCAGCAGCAAACAGGGGGAGGGCCAAGAGACCCAGTACTTC
-	TRBV11-2	few	TRBJ1-1	CASSPTRGRTEAFF	TGTGCCAGCAGCCCAACTCGGGGTCGCACTGAAGCTTTCTTT
TRBD1	TRBV20-1	few	TRBJ1-6	CSARADRDNSPLHF	TGCAGTGCTAGGGCCGACAGGGATAATTCACCCCTCCACTTT
TRBD1	TRBV28	-	TRBJ1-5	CASSRDRSYQPQHF	TGTGCCAGCAGTCGGGACAGAAGCTATCAGCCCCAGCATTTT
TRBD2	TRBV29-1	-	TRBJ2-7	CSVTPGLEPYEQYF	TGCAGCGTTACGCCGGGACTAGAGCCCTACGAGCAGTACTTC
TRBD2	TRBV30	-	TRBJ2-1	CAWSVLAGGPYNEQFF	TGTGCCTGGAGTGTGCTGGCGGGAGGGCCTTACAATGAGCAGTTCTTC
-	TRBV20-1	-	TRBJ2-5	CSAGQCLETQYF	TGCAGTGCTGGACAGTGTCTGGAGACCCAGTACTTC
TRBD1	TRBV6-1	many	TRBJ1-6	CASSERQGLNSPLHF	TGTGCCAGCAGTGAAAGACAGGGGTTAAATTCACCCCTCCACTTT
-	TRBV20-1	many	TRBJ1-1	CSASRDGVTEAFF	TGCAGTGCCTCCAGGGACGGGGTCACTGAAGCTTTCTTT
TRBD1	TRBV29-1	few	TRBJ1-4	CSVGGRGLEKLFF	TGCAGCGTTGGGGGTAGGGGGCTTGAAAAACTGTTTTTT
-	TRBV6-1	few	TRBJ1-5	CASTRTGSQPQHF	TGTGCCAGCACAAGAACAGGGAGTCAGCCCCAGCATTTT
-	TRBV15	-	TRBJ1-2	CATSRALQGGGYTF	TGTGCCACCAGCAGAGCCCTACAGGGAGGCGGCTACACCTTC
TRBD1	TRBV6-1	many	TRBJ1-5	CASRTGGFQPQHF	TGTGCCAGCAGGACAGGGGGCTTTCAGCCCCAGCATTTT
TRBD2	TRBV7-2	-	TRBJ2-5	CASSLGTSGGPIQETQYF	TGTGCCAGCAGCTTAGGTACTAGCGGGGGCCCAATCCAAGAGACCCAGTACTTC
TRBD1	TRBV3-1	-	TRBJ1-5	CASSQGQGVNQPQHF	TGTGCCAGCAGCCAAGGACAGGGAGTAAATCAGCCCCAGCATTTT
-	TRBV24-1	few	TRBJ1-2	CATSDLDRSYGYTF	TGTGCCACCAGTGATTTAGACAGGAGCTATGGCTACACCTTC
-	TRBV11-2	many	TRBJ1-1	CASRHIGLVSGNTEAFF	TGTGCCAGCCGTCATATAGGTCTGGTTAGTGGGAACACTGAAGCTTTCTTT
-	TRBV28	many	TRBJ1-2	CASSRRGYYGYTF	TGTGCCAGCAGTAGGAGGGGGTACTATGGCTACACCTTC
TRBD1	TRBV12-3/TRBV12-4	-	TRBJ1-4	CASSPQGSINEKLFF	TGTGCCAGCAGTCCACAGGGGTCCATAAATGAAAAACTGTTTTTT
TRBD2	TRBV12-3/TRBV12-4	few	TRBJ2-7	CASSLALSGRSYEQYF	TGTGCCAGCAGTTTGGCCCTTAGCGGGAGATCCTACGAGCAGTACTTC
-	TRBV11-2	-	TRBJ2-7	CASSLRGGIGSYEQYF	TGTGCCAGCAGCTTAAGGGGCGGGATAGGTTCCTACGAGCAGTACTTC
-	TRBV20-1	-	TRBJ1-2	CSARDRQGQGYTF	TGCAGTGCTAGAGATCGGCAGGGGCAAGGCTACACCTTC
TRBD1	TRBV5-1	-	TRBJ1-1	CASSFYGTGNTEAFF	TGTGCCAGCAGCTTCTATGGGACAGGGAACACTGAAGCTTTCTTT
-	TRBV5-5	once	TRBJ1-2	CASSFDQVPVYGYTF	TGTGCCAGCAGCTTTGACCAGGTGCCCGTCTATGGCTACACCTTC
TRBD2	TRBV5-1	-	TRBJ2-3	CASSGGLAPTDTQYF	TGCGCCAGCAGCGGGGGACTAGCGCCCACAGATACGCAGTATTTT
-	TRBV5-1	-	TRBJ2-5	CASSLELGGETQYF	TGCGCCAGCAGCTTGGAACTGGGGGGAGAGACCCAGTACTTC
TRBD1	TRBV4-2	-	TRBJ1-5	CASSQPDRTHQPQHF	TGTGCCAGCAGCCAACCGGACAGGACACATCAGCCCCAGCATTTT
-	TRBV19	-	TRBJ1-5	CASSTGREEPQHF	TGTGCCAGTAGTACCGGCAGGGAAGAGCCCCAGCATTTT
-	TRBV29-1	few	TRBJ2-2	CSVERGANTGELFF	TGCAGCGTTGAAAGAGGGGCGAACACCGGGGAGCTGTTTTTT